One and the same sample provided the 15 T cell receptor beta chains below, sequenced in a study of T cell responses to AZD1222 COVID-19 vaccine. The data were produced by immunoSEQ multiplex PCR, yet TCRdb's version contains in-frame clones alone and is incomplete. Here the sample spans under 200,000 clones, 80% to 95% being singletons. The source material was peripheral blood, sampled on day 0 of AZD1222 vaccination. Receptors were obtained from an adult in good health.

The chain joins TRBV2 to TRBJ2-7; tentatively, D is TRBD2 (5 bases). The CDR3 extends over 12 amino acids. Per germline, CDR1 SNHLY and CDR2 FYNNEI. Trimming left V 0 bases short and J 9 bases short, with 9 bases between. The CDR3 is CASSEALSGQYF. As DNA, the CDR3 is TGTGCCAGCAGTGAAGCGCTGAGCGGGCAGTACTTC. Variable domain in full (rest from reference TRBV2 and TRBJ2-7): EPEVTQTPSHQVTQMGQEVILRCVPISNHLYFYWYRQILGQKVEFLVSFYNNEISEKSEIFDDQFSVERPDGSNFTLKIRSTKLEDSAMYFCASSEALSGQYFGPGTRLTVT.

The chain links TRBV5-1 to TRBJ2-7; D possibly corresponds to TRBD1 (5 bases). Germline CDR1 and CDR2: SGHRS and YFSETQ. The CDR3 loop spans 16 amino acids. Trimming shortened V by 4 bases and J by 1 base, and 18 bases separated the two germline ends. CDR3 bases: TGCGCCAGCAGCCCCCGGGCAGGGAAAAGGTCCTACGAGCAGTACTTC. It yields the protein CASSPRAGKRSYEQYF.

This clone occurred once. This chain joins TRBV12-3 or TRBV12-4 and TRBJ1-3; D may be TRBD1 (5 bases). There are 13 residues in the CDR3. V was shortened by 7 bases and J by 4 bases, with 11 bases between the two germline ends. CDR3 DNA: TGTGCCAGCAATTCCCGGACAGGAAACACCATATATTTT. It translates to CASNSRTGNTIYF.

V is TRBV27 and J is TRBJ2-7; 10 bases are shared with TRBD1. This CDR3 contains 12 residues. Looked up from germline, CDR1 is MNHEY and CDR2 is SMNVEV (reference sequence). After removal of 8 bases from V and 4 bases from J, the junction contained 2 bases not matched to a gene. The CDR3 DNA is TGTGCCAGCCAGGGACAGGGGTACGAGCAGTACTTC. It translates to CASQGQGYEQYF.

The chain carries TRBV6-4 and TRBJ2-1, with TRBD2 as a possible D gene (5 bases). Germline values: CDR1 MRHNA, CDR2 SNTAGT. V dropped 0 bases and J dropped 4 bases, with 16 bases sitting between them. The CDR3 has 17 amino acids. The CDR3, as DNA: TGTGCCAGCAGTGACTCGACCGGCGGGCCAGCTTACAATGAGCAGTTCTTC. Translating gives CASSDSTGGPAYNEQFF.

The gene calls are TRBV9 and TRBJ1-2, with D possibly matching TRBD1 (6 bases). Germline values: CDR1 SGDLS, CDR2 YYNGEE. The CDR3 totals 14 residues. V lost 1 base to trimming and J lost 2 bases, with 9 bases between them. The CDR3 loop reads CASSVITGNYGYTF. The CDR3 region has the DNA TGTGCCAGCAGCGTAATTACAGGGAACTATGGCTACACCTTC.

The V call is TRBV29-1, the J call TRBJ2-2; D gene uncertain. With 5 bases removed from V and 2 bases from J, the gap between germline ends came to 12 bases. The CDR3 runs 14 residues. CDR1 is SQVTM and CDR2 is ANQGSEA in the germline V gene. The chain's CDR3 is CSVSGVINTGELFF. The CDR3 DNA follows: TGCAGCGTTAGTGGGGTGATAAACACCGGGGAGCTGTTTTTT.

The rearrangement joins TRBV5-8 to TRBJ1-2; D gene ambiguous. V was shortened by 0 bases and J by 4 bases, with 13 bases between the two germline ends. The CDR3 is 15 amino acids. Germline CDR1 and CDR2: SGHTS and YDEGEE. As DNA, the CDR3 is TGTGCCAGCAGCTTGGTCCGGGCTCCGGTCTATGGCTACACCTTC. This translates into CASSLVRAPVYGYTF.

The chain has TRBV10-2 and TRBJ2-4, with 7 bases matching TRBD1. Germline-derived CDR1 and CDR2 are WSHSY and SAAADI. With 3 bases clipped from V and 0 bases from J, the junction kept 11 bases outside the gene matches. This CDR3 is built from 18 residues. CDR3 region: CASSDLPQGQLAKNIQYF. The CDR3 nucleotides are TGCGCCAGCAGTGACCTACCTCAGGGACAGTTAGCCAAAAACATTCAGTACTTC.

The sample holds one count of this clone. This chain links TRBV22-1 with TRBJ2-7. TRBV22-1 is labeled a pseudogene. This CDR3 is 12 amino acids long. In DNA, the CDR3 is TGTCCTGGGAGCGCACCCCCCTACGAGCAGTACTTC. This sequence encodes CPGSAPPYEQYF.

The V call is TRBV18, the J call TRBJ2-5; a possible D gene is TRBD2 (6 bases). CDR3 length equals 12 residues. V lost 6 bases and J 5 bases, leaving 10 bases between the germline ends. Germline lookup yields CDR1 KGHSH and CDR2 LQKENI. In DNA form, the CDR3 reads TGTGCCAGCTCGGCCCGGGGGGAGACCCAGTACTTC. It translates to CASSARGETQYF.

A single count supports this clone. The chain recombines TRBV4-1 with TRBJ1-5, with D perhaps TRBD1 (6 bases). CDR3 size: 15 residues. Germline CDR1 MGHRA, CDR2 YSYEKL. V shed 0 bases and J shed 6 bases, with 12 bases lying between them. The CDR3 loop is CASSQDAGASQPQHF. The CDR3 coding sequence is TGCGCCAGCAGCCAAGATGCAGGGGCAAGTCAGCCCCAGCATTTT.

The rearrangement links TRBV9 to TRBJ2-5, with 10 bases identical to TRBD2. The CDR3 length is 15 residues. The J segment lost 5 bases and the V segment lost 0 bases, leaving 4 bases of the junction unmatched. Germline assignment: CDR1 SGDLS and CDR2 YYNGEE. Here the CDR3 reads CASSVGGLALETQYF. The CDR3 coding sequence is TGTGCCAGCAGCGTAGGGGGACTAGCGTTGGAGACCCAGTACTTC.

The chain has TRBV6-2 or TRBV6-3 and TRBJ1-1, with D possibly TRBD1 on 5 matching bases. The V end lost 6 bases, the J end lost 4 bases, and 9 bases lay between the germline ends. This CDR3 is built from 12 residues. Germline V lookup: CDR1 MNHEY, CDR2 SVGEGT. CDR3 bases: TGTGCCAGCAGCAAAAGGGGCACTGAAGCTTTCTTT. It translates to CASSKRGTEAFF.

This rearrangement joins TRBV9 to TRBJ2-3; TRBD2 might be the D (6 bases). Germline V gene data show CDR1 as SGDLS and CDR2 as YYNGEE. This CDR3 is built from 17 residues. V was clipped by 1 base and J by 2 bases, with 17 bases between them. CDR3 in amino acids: CASSVSVRGIFTDTQYF. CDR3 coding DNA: TGTGCCAGCAGCGTATCAGTTCGGGGGATCTTCACAGATACGCAGTATTTT.